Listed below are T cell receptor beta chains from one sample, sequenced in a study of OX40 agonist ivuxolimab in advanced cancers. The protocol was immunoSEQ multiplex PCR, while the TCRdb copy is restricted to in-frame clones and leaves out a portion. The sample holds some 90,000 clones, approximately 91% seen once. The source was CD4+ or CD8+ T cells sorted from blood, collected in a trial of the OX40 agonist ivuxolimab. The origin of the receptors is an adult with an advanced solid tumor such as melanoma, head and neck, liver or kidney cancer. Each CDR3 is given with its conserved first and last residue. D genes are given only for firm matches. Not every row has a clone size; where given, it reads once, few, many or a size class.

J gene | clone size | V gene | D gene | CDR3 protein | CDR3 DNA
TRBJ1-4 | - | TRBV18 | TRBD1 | CASSPLPEQGNEKLFF | TGTGCCAGCTCACCTCTTCCGGAACAGGGGAATGAAAAACTGTTTTTT
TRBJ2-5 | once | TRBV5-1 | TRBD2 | CASSLTSGQETQYF | TGCGCCAGCAGCTTAACTAGCGGGCAAGAGACCCAGTACTTC
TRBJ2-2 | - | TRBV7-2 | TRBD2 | CASSLLGGRASGELFF | TGTGCCAGCAGCTTATTGGGCGGGAGGGCCTCAGGGGAGCTGTTTTTT
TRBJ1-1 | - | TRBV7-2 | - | CASSIQGGGTEAFF | TGTGCCAGCAGCATCCAGGGAGGTGGCACTGAAGCTTTCTTT
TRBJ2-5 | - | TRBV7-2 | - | CASSLGGRQETQYF | TGTGCCAGCAGCTTAGGCGGAAGACAAGAGACCCAGTACTTC
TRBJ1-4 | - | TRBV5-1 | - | CASSPTQGGEKLFF | TGCGCCAGCAGCCCAACACAGGGTGGAGAAAAACTGTTTTTT
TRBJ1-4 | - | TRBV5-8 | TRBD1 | CASSPGQAYNEKLFF | TGTGCCAGCAGCCCAGGACAGGCATATAATGAAAAACTGTTTTTT
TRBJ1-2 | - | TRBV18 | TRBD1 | CASSTNSGTGSGYTF | TGTGCCAGCTCAACGAACTCCGGGACAGGGTCTGGCTACACCTTC
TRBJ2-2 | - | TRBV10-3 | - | CAITPTSPGELFF | TGTGCCATCACCCCAACTAGTCCCGGGGAGCTGTTTTTT
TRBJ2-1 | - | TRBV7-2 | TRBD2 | CASSPGGAGGSEQFF | TGTGCCAGCAGCCCGGGGGGAGCGGGAGGCTCCGAGCAGTTCTTC
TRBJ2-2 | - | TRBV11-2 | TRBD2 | CASSLTSGRTGELFF | TGTGCCAGCAGCTTGACTAGCGGGAGGACCGGGGAGCTGTTTTTT
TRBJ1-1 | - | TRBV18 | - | CASSPPTQRAFF | TGTGCCAGCTCACCACCCACCCAACGGGCTTTCTTT
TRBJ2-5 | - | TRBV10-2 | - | CASSVGGEETQYF | TGCGCCAGCAGTGTGGGCGGTGAAGAGACCCAGTACTTC
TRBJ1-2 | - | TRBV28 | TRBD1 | CASTQGGAVYGYTF | TGTGCCAGCACCCAAGGGGGCGCCGTCTATGGCTACACCTTC
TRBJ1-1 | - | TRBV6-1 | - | CASSEASGNTEAFF | TGTGCCAGCAGTGAAGCATCCGGGAACACTGAAGCTTTCTTT
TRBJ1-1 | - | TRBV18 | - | CASLSTGLNTEAFF | TGTGCCAGCTTGAGTACAGGACTCAACACTGAAGCTTTCTTT
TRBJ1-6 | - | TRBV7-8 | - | CASSLDQGTSPLHF | TGTGCCAGCAGCTTAGATCAGGGAACTTCACCCCTCCACTTT
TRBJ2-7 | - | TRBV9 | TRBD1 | CASSVGRQGELYEQYF | TGTGCCAGCAGCGTGGGGAGACAGGGCGAACTATACGAGCAGTACTTC
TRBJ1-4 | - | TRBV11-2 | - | CASSQRWGGNEKLFF | TGTGCCAGCAGCCAGCGGTGGGGGGGAAATGAAAAACTGTTTTTT
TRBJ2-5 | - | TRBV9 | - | CASSDVIGSVTQYF | TGTGCCAGCAGCGACGTCATAGGGTCGGTGACCCAGTACTTC
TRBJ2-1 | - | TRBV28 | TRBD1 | CASSSPGQVLFF | TGTGCCAGCAGTTCACCGGGACAGGTGCTTTTCTTC
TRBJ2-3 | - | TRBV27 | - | CASSSVRGTDTQYF | TGTGCCAGCAGTTCCGTCCGGGGCACAGATACGCAGTATTTT
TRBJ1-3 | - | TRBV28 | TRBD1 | CASSSPDRGGYTIYF | TGTGCCAGCAGTTCCCCCGACAGGGGAGGATACACCATATATTTT
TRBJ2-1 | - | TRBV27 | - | CASREGGHRAYNEQFF | TGTGCCAGCAGGGAGGGGGGCCACAGGGCCTACAATGAGCAGTTCTTC
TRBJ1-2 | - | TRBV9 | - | CASSAEPHANYGYTF | TGTGCCAGCAGCGCCGAACCCCACGCTAACTATGGCTACACCTTC
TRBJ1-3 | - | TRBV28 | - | CASSLGSSGNTIYF | TGTGCCAGCAGTTTGGGGAGCTCTGGAAACACCATATATTTT
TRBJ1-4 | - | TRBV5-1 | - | CASTDTVREKLFF | TGCGCCAGCACGGACACAGTACGAGAAAAACTGTTTTTT